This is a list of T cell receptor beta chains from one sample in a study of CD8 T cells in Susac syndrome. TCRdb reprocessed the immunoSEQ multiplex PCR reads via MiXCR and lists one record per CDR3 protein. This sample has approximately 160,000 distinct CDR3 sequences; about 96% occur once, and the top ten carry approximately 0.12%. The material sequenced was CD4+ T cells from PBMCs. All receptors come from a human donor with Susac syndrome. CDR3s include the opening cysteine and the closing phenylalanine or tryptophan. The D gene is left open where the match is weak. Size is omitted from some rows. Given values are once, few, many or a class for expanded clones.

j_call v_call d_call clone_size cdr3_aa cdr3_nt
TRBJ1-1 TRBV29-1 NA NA CSVKNRGVNTEAFF TGCAGCGTCAAGAACCGGGGAGTGAACACTGAAGCTTTCTTT
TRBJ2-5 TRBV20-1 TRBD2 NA CSARGGTSGALQETQYF TGCAGTGCTAGAGGGGGGACTAGCGGGGCCCTCCAAGAGACCCAGTACTTC
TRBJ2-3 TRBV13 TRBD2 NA CASSPLGGEGTQYF TGTGCCAGCAGCCCCTTGGGGGGGGAAGGTACGCAGTATTTT
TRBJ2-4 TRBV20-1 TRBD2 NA CSAERGGPAKNIQYF TGCAGTGCAGAGCGGGGGGGCCCAGCCAAAAACATTCAGTACTTC
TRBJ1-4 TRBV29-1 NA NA CSVDSGTHEKLFF TGCAGCGTTGATTCAGGGACCCATGAAAAACTGTTTTTT
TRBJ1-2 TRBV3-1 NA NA CASSQDLVTGGYTF TGTGCCAGCAGCCAAGATTTGGTGACTGGTGGCTACACCTTC
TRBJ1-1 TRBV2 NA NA CASLFLHTEAFF TGTGCCAGCTTGTTTCTGCACACTGAAGCTTTCTTT
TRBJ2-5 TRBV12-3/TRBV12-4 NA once CASSDRDYQETQYF TGTGCCAGCAGCGACCGGGACTACCAAGAGACCCAGTACTTC
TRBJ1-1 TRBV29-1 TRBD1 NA CSVIDRGNTEAFF TGCAGCGTTATTGACAGGGGGAACACTGAAGCTTTCTTT
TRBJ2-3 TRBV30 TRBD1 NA CAWSLGQDTDTQYF TGTGCCTGGAGTTTGGGACAGGACACAGATACGCAGTATTTT
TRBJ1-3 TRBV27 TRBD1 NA CASSRQGGNTIYF TGTGCCAGCTCTCGACAGGGTGGGAACACCATATATTTT
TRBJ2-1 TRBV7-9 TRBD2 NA CASSPSGGVGDNEQFF TGTGCCAGCAGCCCGTCTGGGGGGGTAGGGGACAATGAGCAGTTCTTC
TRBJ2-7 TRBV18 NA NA CASSPISGEQYF TGTGCCAGCTCACCAATATCGGGGGAGCAGTACTTC
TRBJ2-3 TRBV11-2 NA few CASSPRGTTDTQYF TGTGCCAGCAGCCCCCGGGGGACCACAGATACGCAGTATTTT
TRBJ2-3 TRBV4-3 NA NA CASSQEARGPTTDTQYF TGCGCCAGCAGCCAAGAGGCGCGGGGGCCAACCACAGATACGCAGTATTTT
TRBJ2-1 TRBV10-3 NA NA CAISGGSPYNEQFF TGTGCCATCAGTGGAGGGAGCCCCTACAATGAGCAGTTCTTC
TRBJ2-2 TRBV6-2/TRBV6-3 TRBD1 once CASRDRVAVTGELFF TGTGCCAGCAGGGACAGGGTAGCCGTCACCGGGGAGCTGTTTTTT
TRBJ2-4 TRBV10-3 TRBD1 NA CAISDPLGQGQYF TGTGCCATCAGTGACCCACTCGGACAGGGCCAGTACTTC
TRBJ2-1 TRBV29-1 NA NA CSISQYNEQFF TGCAGCATAAGTCAGTACAATGAGCAGTTCTTC
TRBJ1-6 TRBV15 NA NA CATSRVLGSSPLHF TGTGCCACCAGCAGAGTTTTGGGTTCCTCACCCCTCCACTTT
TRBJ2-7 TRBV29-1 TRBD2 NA CSVARTRDGEQYF TGCAGCGTTGCCCGGACTAGGGACGGAGAGCAGTACTTC
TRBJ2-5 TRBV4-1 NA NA CASSQDPPGAETQYF TGCGCCAGCAGCCAAGATCCACCGGGAGCAGAGACCCAGTACTTC
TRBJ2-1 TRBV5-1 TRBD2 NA CASSAGLNNEQFF TGCGCCAGCAGCGCGGGACTAAACAATGAGCAGTTCTTC
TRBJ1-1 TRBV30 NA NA CAGQGINTEAFF TGTGCCGGCCAGGGGATTAACACTGAAGCTTTCTTT
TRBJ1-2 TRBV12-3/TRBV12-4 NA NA CASREAEGVGGYTF TGTGCCAGCAGAGAGGCGGAGGGAGTAGGGGGCTACACCTTC
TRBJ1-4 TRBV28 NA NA CASSLTEKLFF TGTGCCAGCAGTTTAACCGAAAAACTGTTTTTT
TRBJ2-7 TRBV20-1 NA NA CSASLPPLDEQYF TGCAGTGCTAGTTTGCCCCCCTTGGACGAGCAGTACTTC
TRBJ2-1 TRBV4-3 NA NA CASSRSDSYNEQFF TGCGCCAGCAGCCGCAGCGACAGTTACAATGAGCAGTTCTTC
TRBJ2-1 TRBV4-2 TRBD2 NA CASSQVAGGSYNEQFF TGTGCCAGCAGCCAAGTGGCGGGGGGATCCTACAATGAGCAGTTCTTC
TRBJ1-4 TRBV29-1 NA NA CSVENPKGTNEKLFF TGCAGCGTTGAGAACCCCAAAGGAACTAATGAAAAACTGTTTTTT
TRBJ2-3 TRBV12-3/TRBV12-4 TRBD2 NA CASSFQRDTDTQYF TGTGCCAGCAGTTTCCAGCGGGACACAGATACGCAGTATTTT
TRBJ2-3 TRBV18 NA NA CASSPLWNPTDTQYF TGTGCCAGCTCACCACTGTGGAACCCTACAGATACGCAGTATTTT
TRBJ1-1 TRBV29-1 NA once CSVVRDGNTEAFF TGCAGCGTTGTGCGCGACGGGAACACTGAAGCTTTCTTT
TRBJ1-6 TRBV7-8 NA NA CASSGQSPTSSPLHF TGTGCCAGCAGCGGACAGAGCCCGACCAGTTCACCCCTCCACTTT
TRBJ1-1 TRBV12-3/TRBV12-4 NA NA CASSSDRRNTEAFF TGTGCCAGCAGTTCCGACCGGAGGAACACTGAAGCTTTCTTT
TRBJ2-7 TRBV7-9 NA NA CASSQGSREQYF TGTGCCAGCAGCCAGGGATCGCGGGAGCAGTACTTC
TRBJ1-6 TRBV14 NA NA CASRREYNSPLHF TGTGCCTCCCGCAGGGAATACAATTCACCCCTCCACTTT
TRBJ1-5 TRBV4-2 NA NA CASSQVGLNQPQHF TGTGCCAGCAGCCAAGTCGGTCTCAATCAGCCCCAGCATTTT
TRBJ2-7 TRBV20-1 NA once CSARWPGATPYEQYF TGCAGTGCTAGATGGCCCGGGGCCACTCCCTACGAGCAGTACTTC
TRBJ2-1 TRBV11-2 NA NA CASSLDPRTSEQFF TGTGCCAGCAGCTTAGATCCCCGGACCAGTGAGCAGTTCTTC
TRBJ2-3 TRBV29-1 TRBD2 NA CSVEDLAGRLATSLSTDTQYF TGCAGCGTTGAAGATCTAGCGGGCCGGCTAGCGACCTCCCTTAGCACAGATACGCAGTATTTT
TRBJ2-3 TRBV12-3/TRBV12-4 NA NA CASSPGTNTQYF TGTGCCAGCAGTCCGGGCACGAATACGCAGTATTTT